Listed here are 19 T cell receptor beta chains from one sample, sequenced in a study of vaccination and CD4 T cells after COVID-19. Time point given: late sampling 161 to 241 days after vaccination in a few convalescent patients. Sample treatment: approximately nine-day PBMC culture with coronavirus spike peptide pools or control peptides (ViraFEST assay). The Oncomine TCR Beta short-read assay was applied to DNA of cultured CD4+ T cells. TCRdb processed the PCR reads anew with MiXCR; each CDR3 protein has one entry. The data hold about 22,000 distinct CDR3 sequences, with over 25% observed a single time. These TCRs are of unknown antigen specificity. Material: CD4+ T cells from blood, cultured in vitro, obtained about 7 months after SARS-CoV-2 vaccination. The receptors shown here come from a human donor who had recovered from COVID-19.

This clonotype was seen a few times. V gene TRBV7-2 combines with J gene TRBJ1-6, with D perhaps TRBD1 (6 bases). V dropped 1 base and J dropped 17 bases, with 15 bases sitting between them. Germline V gene data show CDR1 as SGHTA and CDR2 as FQGNSA. The CDR3 loop spans 13 amino acids. The CDR3 region is CASSLEGGTGFHF. The CDR3 nucleotides read TGTGCCAGCAGCTTAGAAGGGGGAACAGGGTTCCACTTT.

This clonotype has a handful of counts. The chain combines TRBV23-1 with TRBJ1-1, with TRBD1 as a possible D gene (6 bases). TRBV23-1 is recorded as an ORF, its role being uncertain. Trimming removed 0 bases from V and 6 bases from J, with 14 bases in between. This CDR3 is 15 amino acids long. The CDR3 DNA reads as TGCGCCAGCAGTCAATCACGATGGGGGGGCGCTGAAGCTTTCTTT. It specifies CASSQSRWGGAEAFF.

CDR3 loop: CAISGGDQPQHF. The CDR3 DNA sequence: TGTGCCATCAGTGGAGGGGATCAGCCCCAGCATTTT. This sequence joins TRBV10-3 and TRBJ1-5; D is possibly TRBD1 (5 bases). The germline V gene encodes CDR1 ENHRY and CDR2 SYGVKD. V lost 4 bases to trimming and J lost 5 bases, with 6 bases between them. CDR3 length: 12 residues.

The chain has TRBV20-1 and TRBJ1-2; D remains ambiguous. The CDR3 has 13 amino acids. V was pared by 1 base and J by 2 bases, with 8 bases between. The germline gives CDR1 DFQATT, CDR2 SNEGSKA (reference sequence). The CDR3 DNA reads TGCAGTGCTAGAGTGGCCAGGAACTATGGCTACACCTTC. This sequence encodes CSARVARNYGYTF.

The V call is TRBV19, the J call TRBJ2-1; 10 nucleotides line up with TRBD2. CDR1 and CDR2 from the germline V gene are LNHDA and SQIVND (reference sequence). The CDR3 extends over 16 amino acids. With V trimmed by 5 bases and J by 9 bases, 13 bases remained unmatched. CDR3 sequence reads: CASSHQSGRATSEQFF. DNA of the CDR3: TGTGCCAGTAGTCATCAGAGCGGGAGGGCGACGTCTGAGCAGTTCTTC.

This chain joins TRBV27 and TRBJ1-6; a possible D gene is TRBD1 (6 bases). This CDR3 spans 14 amino acids. The V gene's germline CDR1 is MNHEY and CDR2 SMNVEV (reference sequence). Trimming pared 6 bases from V and 10 bases from J, leaving 16 bases between. In DNA form, the CDR3 reads TGTGCCAGCAGGCGGGACACCCTAGCCTCACCCCTCCACTTT. It yields the protein CASRRDTLASPLHF.

The rearrangement uses TRBV2 and TRBJ1-1; the D is unclear. This CDR3 is 13 amino acids long. V was trimmed by 6 bases and J by 0 bases, leaving 8 bases between them. The germline gives CDR1 SNHLY, CDR2 FYNNEI. CDR3 nucleotide sequence: TGTGCCAGCAGCTACACCATGAACACTGAAGCTTTCTTT. Translating it yields CASSYTMNTEAFF. The full variable domain, with the rest looked up from reference TRBV2 and TRBJ1-1, is EPEVTQTPSHQVTQMGQEVILRCVPISNHLYFYWYRQILGQKVEFLVSFYNNEISEKSEIFDDQFSVERPDGSNFTLKIRSTKLEDSAMYFCASSYTMNTEAFFGQGTRLTVV.

The V call is TRBV27, the J call TRBJ2-1; 12 nucleotides agree with TRBD2. V lost 6 bases to trimming and J lost 5 bases; unmatched junction nucleotides: 5. Germline assignment: CDR1 MNHEY and CDR2 SMNVEV (reference sequence). The length of the CDR3 is 15 residues. The CDR3 bases are TGTGCCAGCAGGAGACTAGCGGGGGAAAACAATGAGCAGTTCTTC. This translates into CASRRLAGENNEQFF.

The rearrangement links TRBV14 to TRBJ2-1; 10 nucleotides line up with TRBD2. Unmatched junction bases numbered 12, after V lost 4 bases and J lost 15 bases. The CDR3 runs to 14 residues. CDR1 and CDR2 from the germline V gene are SGHDN and FVKESK. The CDR3 is CASSLNSISGRTFF. The CDR3, as DNA: TGTGCCAGCAGCCTAAACTCCATTAGCGGGAGGACGTTCTTC.

The rearrangement uses TRBV4-2 and TRBJ2-1; a weak D match, TRBD2 (5 bases). This CDR3 spans 17 amino acids. Germline V gene data show CDR1 as LGHNA and CDR2 as YNFKEQ. V lost 0 bases, J lost 0 bases, and 12 bases lay in between. In DNA, the CDR3 is TGTGCCAGCAGCCAAGATCCGACGGGATACTCCTACAATGAGCAGTTCTTC. This translates into CASSQDPTGYSYNEQFF.

The chain employs TRBV12-3 or TRBV12-4 and TRBJ1-1; TRBD1 aligns across 10 bases. The V segment lost 3 bases and the J segment 5 bases; nucleotides outside the gene matches: 6. The length of the CDR3 is 15 residues. Here the CDR3 reads CASSLGQGRFTEAFF. CDR3 nucleotides: TGTGCCAGCAGTTTGGGACAGGGGCGATTTACTGAAGCTTTCTTT.

The genes are TRBV6-1 and TRBJ2-3; 10 positions agree with TRBD2. CDR1 and CDR2 (germline): MNHNS, SASEGT. This CDR3 is 16 amino acids long. The junction had 8 bases not matched to a gene; V was cut back by 6 bases and J by 2 bases. CDR3 region: CASSPQRGGFTDTQYF. Here the CDR3 DNA reads TGTGCCAGCAGCCCCCAGCGGGGGGGTTTCACAGATACGCAGTATTTT.

The rearrangement joins TRBV27 to TRBJ1-6; TRBD1 might be the D (5 bases). Germline-derived CDR1 and CDR2 are MNHEY and SMNVEV (reference sequence). V was clipped by 2 bases and J by 3 bases, with 11 bases between them. The CDR3 is 16 amino acids. The CDR3 coding sequence is TGTGCCAGCAGTTTAAGGGGTCTCCTCTATAATTCACCCCTCCACTTT. Amino acid sequence: CASSLRGLLYNSPLHF.

The rearrangement uses TRBV20-1 and TRBJ1-5; 10 positions match TRBD1. The CDR3 length is 17 residues. V shed 0 bases and J 3 bases; nucleotides not matched to a gene: 8. In germline, CDR1 is DFQATT, CDR2 SNEGSKA (reference sequence). This CDR3 is CSARDAGQGGFNQPQHF. The CDR3 nucleotides read TGCAGTGCTAGAGATGCCGGACAGGGGGGTTTCAATCAGCCCCAGCATTTT.

This clonotype has a handful of counts. This chain connects TRBV10-3 to TRBJ2-3; 7 bases agree with TRBD2. The CDR3 has 16 amino acids. Germline assignment: CDR1 ENHRY and CDR2 SYGVKD. V was clipped by 1 base and J by 8 bases; unmatched bases: 12. In DNA, the CDR3 is TGTGCCATCAGTGAGTTCCTCAGCGGGACTTCGGGTACGCAGTATTTT. This codes for CAISEFLSGTSGTQYF.

The chain employs TRBV7-9 and TRBJ2-5; D is unclear. The V end was cut by 1 base, the J end by 0 bases, with 6 bases between. The CDR3 is 14 residues long. The germline CDR1 and CDR2 sequences are SEHNR and FQNEAQ (reference sequence). This CDR3 reads CASSLDPYQETQYF. CDR3 DNA: TGTGCCAGCAGCTTAGATCCATACCAAGAGACCCAGTACTTC.

This clonotype turned up a few times. The chain employs TRBV24-1 and TRBJ2-1; 10 bases line up with TRBD1. V lost 4 bases, J lost 6 bases, and 8 bases stayed unmatched. CDR1 and CDR2 (germline): KGHDR, SFDVKD. The CDR3 consists of 16 residues. CDR3 amino acids: CATSEGQGLVGNEQFF. CDR3 in DNA: TGTGCCACCAGTGAGGGACAGGGGTTGGTTGGCAATGAGCAGTTCTTC.

This clonotype was seen a few times. V usage is TRBV19 and J usage is TRBJ1-6; D is perhaps TRBD1 (5 bases). V lost 6 bases and J 0 bases, leaving 15 bases between the germline ends. The germline gives CDR1 LNHDA, CDR2 SQIVND (reference sequence). The CDR3 has 17 amino acids. CDR3 in DNA: TGTGCCAGTAGCCTATTAGCGGGGGACTCCTATAATTCACCCCTCCACTTT. This codes for CASSLLAGDSYNSPLHF.

This clonotype has more than one count but fewer than ten. The chain joins TRBV20-1 to TRBJ1-5, with unresolved D. There are 13 residues in the CDR3. Germline V gene sequence: CDR1 DFQATT, CDR2 SNEGSKA (reference sequence). Trimming cost V 2 bases and J 4 bases, with 9 bases left between them. The DNA for the CDR3 is TGCAGTGCTAGACAAGACGGAAATCAGCCCCAGCATTTT. Translating gives CSARQDGNQPQHF.